Listed here are 32 T cell receptor beta chains from one sample, sequenced in a study of cytomegalovirus exposure and HLA in healthy donors. PCR primers comprised 60 Vbeta and 13 Jbeta primers. Clones were read by immunoSEQ multiplex PCR, and TCRdb kept only the in-frame ones, dropping some. This sample has about 140,000 clones; just under 85% occur once, and the top ten carry roughly 1.4%. Sequenced material: PBMCs. These receptors all stem from a man aged 25-45 years in good health and CMV-seropositive.

The V call is TRBV2, the J call TRBJ1-1; possible D gene TRBD1, 6 bases. Germline CDR1 is SNHLY and CDR2 is FYNNEI. The CDR3 length is 18 residues. V shed 7 bases and J shed 1 base, with 25 bases lying between them. The CDR3: CASIVQGRKKGPNTEAFF. CDR3 DNA sequence: TGTGCCAGCATAGTCCAGGGGCGGAAAAAAGGACCGAACACTGAAGCTTTCTTT.

The V call is TRBV6-1, the J call TRBJ2-1; 9 bases are shared with TRBD1. The CDR3 length is 20 residues. Unmatched junction bases numbered 21, after V lost 2 bases and J lost 7 bases. Germline CDR1 is MNHNS and CDR2 is SASEGT. The CDR3, as DNA: TGTGCCAGCAGTGAACGTGGGGACAGGGTAGAGTCGTTGTCTAGGAATGAGCAGTTCTTC. Amino acid sequence: CASSERGDRVESLSRNEQFF.

This clone occurred once. This chain links TRBV9 with TRBJ2-7; 12 bases are shared with TRBD2. Germline CDR1 SGDLS, CDR2 YYNGEE. The CDR3 loop spans 16 amino acids. J gave up 3 bases and V 3 bases, and 7 bases lay outside the gene matches. Here the CDR3 DNA reads TGTGCCAGCAGCGACCGGACTAGCGGGGCCCTCTACGAGCAGTACTTC. Translation: CASSDRTSGALYEQYF.

J is TRBJ1-1 and V is TRBV6-1; D uncertain. Germline CDR1 is MNHNS and CDR2 is SASEGT. The CDR3 spans 11 residues. V was clipped by 7 bases and J by 5 bases, with 8 bases between them. CDR3 sequence: CASNRGTEAFF. In nucleotides, the CDR3 is TGTGCCAGCAACAGAGGGACTGAAGCTTTCTTT.

J is TRBJ2-1 and V is TRBV6-6; TRBD2 aligns across 7 bases. The CDR3 spans 15 residues. The J segment lost 4 bases and the V segment lost 7 bases, leaving 10 bases of the junction unmatched. Germline V gene data show CDR1 as MNHNY and CDR2 as SVGAGI (reference sequence). The CDR3 protein is CASNPGLAAYNEQFF. Written as DNA, the CDR3 is TGTGCCAGCAACCCCGGGCTAGCGGCTTACAATGAGCAGTTCTTC.

This chain connects TRBV6-5 to TRBJ2-2; 11 nucleotides line up with TRBD2. This CDR3 spans 15 amino acids. V was pared by 5 bases and J by 9 bases, with 8 bases of the junction left unmatched. Germline V gene lookup returns CDR1 MNHEY and CDR2 SVGAGI. Here the CDR3 reads CASSARLAGSRELFF. DNA of the CDR3: TGTGCCAGCAGTGCCCGACTAGCGGGGAGCCGGGAGCTGTTTTTT.

The chain couples TRBV27 to TRBJ2-1, with D possibly being TRBD1 (6 bases). V was cut by 8 bases and J by 6 bases, with 14 bases left in between. This CDR3 region has 13 residues. The germline V gene has CDR1 MNHEY and CDR2 SMNVEV (reference sequence). The CDR3 spells CASEALGGNEQFF. The DNA for the CDR3 is TGTGCCAGCGAGGCCCTAGGGGGCAATGAGCAGTTCTTC.

This chain connects TRBV2 to TRBJ1-5, with TRBD1 matching over 9 bases. Germline V gene lookup returns CDR1 SNHLY and CDR2 FYNNEI. The V gene end was trimmed by 4 bases and the J gene end by 6 bases; junction bases not matched to a gene: 4. The CDR3 loop spans 14 amino acids. The CDR3 DNA sequence: TGTGCCAGCAGTGGGGGACAGGGCCGTCAGCCCCAGCATTTT. It translates to CASSGGQGRQPQHF.

CDR3 nucleotides: TGTGCCAGCAGCCTTTCCCCCAACTCTGGAAACACCATATATTTT. As protein: CASSLSPNSGNTIYF. The chain combines TRBV4-2 with TRBJ1-3; the D is unclear. Trimming removed 4 bases at V and 0 bases at J, with 10 bases between. The germline gives CDR1 LGHNA, CDR2 YNFKEQ. The CDR3 spans 15 residues.

CDR3 DNA: TGTGCCAGCAGCCAAGATCCACAGGGATACTACAATGAGCAGTTCTTC. Its protein product is CASSQDPQGYYNEQFF. The chain combines TRBV4-2 with TRBJ2-1; possibly TRBD1 for D (6 bases). Per the germline V gene, CDR1 is LGHNA and CDR2 is YNFKEQ. This CDR3 comprises 16 residues. Trimming cost V 0 bases and J 3 bases, with 12 bases left between them.

The genes are TRBV5-4 and TRBJ2-7; D is possibly TRBD1 (5 bases). The germline gives CDR1 SGHNT, CDR2 YYREEE (reference sequence). V was shortened by 4 bases and J by 2 bases, with 7 bases between the two germline ends. The CDR3 is made up of 12 amino acids. The CDR3 sequence: CASSMDTYEQYF. The CDR3, as DNA: TGTGCCAGCAGCATGGACACCTACGAGCAGTACTTC.

V is TRBV28 and J is TRBJ1-2; TRBD1 matches 8 bases. This CDR3 is 15 amino acids long. Germline trimming cut 6 bases from V and 5 bases from J; bases unmatched to any gene: 11. Germline V gene data show CDR1 as MDHEN and CDR2 as SYDVKM. The CDR3 is CASSSPDRVLYGYTF. The DNA of the CDR3 is TGTGCCAGCAGCTCCCCGGACAGGGTGCTTTATGGCTACACCTTC.

This chain joins TRBV27 and TRBJ2-3; 9 nucleotides match TRBD1. V lost 4 bases to trimming and J lost 5 bases; unmatched junction nucleotides: 7. CDR1 MNHEY and CDR2 SMNVEV come from the germline V gene (reference sequence). The CDR3 is 15 amino acids. The chain's CDR3 is CASSWGTGRRDTQYF. The CDR3 DNA sequence: TGTGCCAGCAGTTGGGGGACAGGGAGGCGAGATACGCAGTATTTT.

The chain has TRBV2 and TRBJ1-3; the D is unclear. V dropped 3 bases and J dropped 3 bases, with 3 bases sitting between them. The length of the CDR3 is 12 residues. Germline V gene data show CDR1 as SNHLY and CDR2 as FYNNEI. The CDR3 coding sequence is TGTGCCAGCAGTGACGTTGGAAACACCATATATTTT. Its protein product is CASSDVGNTIYF.

The gene calls are TRBV19 and TRBJ1-5; D remains ambiguous. The germline V gene encodes CDR1 LNHDA and CDR2 SQIVND (reference sequence). Trimming pared 3 bases from V and 0 bases from J, leaving 9 bases between. This CDR3 has 15 amino acids. The DNA for the CDR3 is TGTGCCAGTAGTATCATCAGCGATAGCAATCAGCCCCAGCATTTT. It codes for CASSIISDSNQPQHF.

This clone was counted once. V and J are TRBV6-8 and TRBJ2-4; 7 bases are shared with TRBD1. CDR1 is MNHGY, CDR2 SAAAGT, per germline. The trim removed 6 bases at V and 0 bases at J, leaving 5 bases unmatched. This CDR3 comprises 15 residues. CDR3 amino acids: CASSLDRVAKNIQYF. The CDR3 DNA is TGTGCCAGCAGCTTAGACAGGGTAGCCAAAAACATTCAGTACTTC.

The chain uses TRBV5-1 and TRBJ1-4, with TRBD1 identical over 8 bases. CDR3 size: 15 residues. The V and J ends lost 5 bases and 8 bases, in that order; junction bases with no gene match: 11. Germline lookup yields CDR1 SGHRS and CDR2 YFSETQ. CDR3 region: CASRGQTGVNEKLFF. CDR3 DNA: TGCGCCAGCAGGGGTCAGACAGGGGTTAACGAAAAACTGTTTTTT.

This clone was found once. V usage is TRBV5-1 and J usage is TRBJ1-6; a weak D match, TRBD1 (6 bases). CDR1 is SGHRS, CDR2 YFSETQ, per germline. V lost 2 bases and J 7 bases, leaving 10 bases between the germline ends. There are 14 residues in the CDR3. The CDR3 region has the DNA TGCGCCAGCAGCTTAACCGGACAGAATTCACCCCTCCACTTT. Protein: CASSLTGQNSPLHF.

The chain has TRBV7-9 and TRBJ2-7, with a possible D match to TRBD1 (5 bases). The CDR3 is made up of 15 amino acids. V lost 0 bases and J lost 3, with 12 bases in between. CDR1 is SEHNR and CDR2 is FQNEAQ in the germline V gene (reference sequence). The CDR3 sequence: CASSLAGRQGYEQYF. In DNA form, the CDR3 reads TGTGCCAGCAGCTTAGCCGGGCGCCAGGGCTACGAGCAGTACTTC.

The V gene is TRBV5-1, the J gene TRBJ2-1, with D perhaps matching TRBD2 (6 bases). The CDR3 totals 15 residues. Germline V lookup: CDR1 SGHRS, CDR2 YFSETQ. Trimming shortened V by 2 bases and J by 8 bases, and 17 bases separated the two germline ends. This CDR3 is CASSFKTEGPHEQFF. DNA for the CDR3: TGCGCCAGCAGCTTTAAAACGGAGGGCCCCCATGAGCAGTTCTTC.

This clone has more than one count but fewer than ten. The chain is built from TRBV7-2 and TRBJ2-1, with D possibly matching TRBD2 (5 bases). The CDR3 has 17 amino acids. V was trimmed by 5 bases and J by 7 bases, leaving 24 bases between them. Per the germline V gene, CDR1 is SGHTA and CDR2 is FQGNSA. The CDR3 nucleotides read TGTGCCAGCAGCAGATACCCTCCAGCGGAGAAACGGAATGAGCAGTTCTTC. Its translation: CASSRYPPAEKRNEQFF.

A single count supports this clone. This chain uses TRBV2 with TRBJ1-3; no reliable D call. The CDR3 consists of 14 residues. V was clipped by 7 bases and J by 2 bases, with 12 bases between them. The V gene's germline CDR1 is SNHLY and CDR2 FYNNEI. CDR3 in amino acids: CASKLASAGNTIYF. The DNA for the CDR3 is TGTGCCAGCAAGTTAGCGTCAGCTGGAAACACCATATATTTT.

Concerning this clone: Mismatch with germline at one junction end may stem from a read error. V usage is TRBV28 and J usage is TRBJ2-3, with 8 bases that match TRBD1. The germline V gene encodes CDR1 MDHEN and CDR2 SYDVKM. There are 12 residues in the CDR3. CDR3 bases: TGTGCCAGCAGCCCTGGGACAGGTACGCAGTATTTT. Its protein product is CASSPGTGTQYF.

V is TRBV11-1 and J is TRBJ2-2; D possibly corresponds to TRBD1 (6 bases). Trimming pared 4 bases from V and 3 bases from J, leaving 9 bases between. The CDR3 has 14 amino acids. Germline CDR1 is SGHAT and CDR2 is FQDESV (reference sequence). CDR3 sequence (DNA): TGTGCCAGCAGCTCACAGGGTTACACCGGGGAGCTGTTTTTT. This translates into CASSSQGYTGELFF.

The J gene is TRBJ2-3, the V gene TRBV5-6; tentative D call: TRBD1 (6 bases). The germline V and J ends were trimmed by 0 bases and 3 bases, with 11 bases remaining between them. The length of the CDR3 is 15 residues. The V gene's germline CDR1 is SGHDT and CDR2 YYEEEE. This CDR3 reads CASSLGTEYTDTQYF. The CDR3 DNA is TGTGCCAGCAGCTTGGGGACAGAGTATACAGATACGCAGTATTTT.

The genes are TRBV28 and TRBJ2-7, with D maybe TRBD2 (5 bases). Germline loops: CDR1 MDHEN, CDR2 SYDVKM. V was clipped by 4 bases and J by 7 bases, with 20 bases between them. The CDR3 runs to 15 residues. The CDR3 coding sequence is TGTGCCAGCAGTTCAATTAGGGAGCTTTCGGGGGAGCAGTACTTC. Its translation is CASSSIRELSGEQYF.

The chain has TRBV4-1 and TRBJ2-5; 9 nucleotides align to TRBD2. The CDR3 spans 16 residues. In germline, CDR1 is MGHRA, CDR2 YSYEKL. The V gene end was trimmed by 0 bases and the J gene end by 5 bases; junction bases not matched to a gene: 7. The CDR3 region is CASSQERRLAGETQYF. In DNA, the CDR3 is TGCGCCAGCAGCCAAGAACGTAGGCTAGCGGGGGAGACCCAGTACTTC.

The chain combines TRBV5-6 with TRBJ2-1, with TRBD2 matching over 13 bases. The V segment lost 7 bases and the J segment 7 bases; nucleotides outside the gene matches: 5. The germline CDR1 and CDR2 sequences are SGHDT and YYEEEE. This CDR3 region has 14 residues. The CDR3 region has the DNA TGTGCCAGCGTAGGGGGACTAGCGGGGAATGAGCAGTTCTTC. This codes for CASVGGLAGNEQFF.

Written as DNA, the CDR3 is TGTGCCAGCACCAAAGACAGGGTCCGTGGTAATTCACCCCTCCACTTT. It is translated as CASTKDRVRGNSPLHF. The J gene is TRBJ1-6, the V gene TRBV27, with 7 nucleotides matching TRBD1. Looked up from germline, CDR1 is MNHEY and CDR2 is SMNVEV (reference sequence). V was pared by 7 bases and J by 6 bases, with 12 bases of the junction left unmatched. This CDR3 is built from 16 residues.

The rearrangement uses TRBV5-5 and TRBJ2-3, with 8 positions matching TRBD2. The CDR3 has 16 residues. Germline V CDR1 and CDR2: SGHKS, YYEKEE (reference sequence). V lost 1 base to trimming and J lost 8 bases; unmatched junction nucleotides: 12. The CDR3 loop reads CASSLYWTSPPGTQYF. The CDR3 nucleotides are TGTGCCAGCAGCTTGTACTGGACTAGCCCTCCGGGTACGCAGTATTTT.

This clone was seen only a few times. V usage is TRBV6-5 and J usage is TRBJ1-4; D not resolved. Trimming took 4 bases from V and 3 from J, leaving 9 bases between them. The V gene's germline CDR1 is MNHEY and CDR2 SVGAGI. This CDR3 comprises 14 residues. DNA of the CDR3: TGTGCCAGCAGTTCTCGGAGTTCTAATGAAAAACTGTTTTTT. Translated: CASSSRSSNEKLFF.

The V gene is TRBV9, the J gene TRBJ2-3; 7 nucleotides align to TRBD1. Germline V gene lookup returns CDR1 SGDLS and CDR2 YYNGEE. The V segment lost 3 bases and the J segment 0 bases; nucleotides outside the gene matches: 7. The CDR3 length is 16 residues. CDR3 sequence: CASSAWTGLSTDTQYF. CDR3 sequence (DNA): TGTGCCAGCAGCGCCTGGACAGGCCTAAGCACAGATACGCAGTATTTT. The full variable domain, its missing parts supplied by reference TRBV9 and TRBJ2-3, is DSGVTQTPKHLITATGQRVTLRCSPRSGDLSVYWYQQSLDQGLQFLIQYYNGEERAKGNILERFSAQQFPDLHSELNLSSLELGDSALYFCASSAWTGLSTDTQYFGPGTRLTVL.